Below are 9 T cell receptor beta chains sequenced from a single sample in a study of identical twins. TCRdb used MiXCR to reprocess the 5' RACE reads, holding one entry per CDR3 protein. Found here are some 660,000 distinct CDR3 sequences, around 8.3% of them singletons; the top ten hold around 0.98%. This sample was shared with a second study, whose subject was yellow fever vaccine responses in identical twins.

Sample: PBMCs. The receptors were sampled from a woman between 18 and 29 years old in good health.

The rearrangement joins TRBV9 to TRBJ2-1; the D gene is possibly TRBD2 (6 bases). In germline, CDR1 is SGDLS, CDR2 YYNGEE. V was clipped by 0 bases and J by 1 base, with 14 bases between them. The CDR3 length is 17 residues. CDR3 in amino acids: CASSVAFSGVSYNEQFF. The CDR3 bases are TGTGCCAGCAGCGTAGCATTCTCGGGAGTATCCTACAATGAGCAGTTCTTC. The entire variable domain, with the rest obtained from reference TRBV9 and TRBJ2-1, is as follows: DSGVTQTPKHLITATGQRVTLRCSPRSGDLSVYWYQQSLDQGLQFLIQYYNGEERAKGNILERFSAQQFPDLHSELNLSSLELGDSALYFCASSVAFSGVSYNEQFFGPGTRLTVL.

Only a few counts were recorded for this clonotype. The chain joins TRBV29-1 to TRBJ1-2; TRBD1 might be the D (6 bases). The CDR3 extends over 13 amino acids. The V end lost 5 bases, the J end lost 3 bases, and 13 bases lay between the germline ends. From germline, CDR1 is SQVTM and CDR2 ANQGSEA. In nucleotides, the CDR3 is TGCAGCGTTCCCAGCTGGACAGACTATGGCTACACCTTC. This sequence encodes CSVPSWTDYGYTF.

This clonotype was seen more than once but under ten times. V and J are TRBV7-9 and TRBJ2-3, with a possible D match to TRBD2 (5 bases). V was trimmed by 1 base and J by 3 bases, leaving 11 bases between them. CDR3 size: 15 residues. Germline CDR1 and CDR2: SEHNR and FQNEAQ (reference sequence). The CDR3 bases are TGTGCCAGCAGCTTAGTGCCGGGAAGGACAGATACGCAGTATTTT. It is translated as CASSLVPGRTDTQYF.

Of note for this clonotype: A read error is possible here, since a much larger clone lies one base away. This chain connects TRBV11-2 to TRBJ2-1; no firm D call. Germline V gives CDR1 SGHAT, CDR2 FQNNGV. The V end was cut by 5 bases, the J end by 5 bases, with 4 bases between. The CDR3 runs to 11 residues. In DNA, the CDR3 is TGTGCCAGCAGCGCAGACAATGAGCAGTTCTTC. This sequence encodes CASSADNEQFF.

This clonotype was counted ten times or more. The CDR3 nucleotides are TGTGCCAGCAGCAAAGGGGGGACAGGGTGCTATCAGCCCCAGCATTTT. Translated: CASSKGGTGCYQPQHF. The rearrangement uses TRBV21-1 and TRBJ1-5; the D call of TRBD1 is as the table states it, not checked on the DNA. TRBV21-1 is given as a pseudogene. The CDR3 is made up of 16 amino acids.

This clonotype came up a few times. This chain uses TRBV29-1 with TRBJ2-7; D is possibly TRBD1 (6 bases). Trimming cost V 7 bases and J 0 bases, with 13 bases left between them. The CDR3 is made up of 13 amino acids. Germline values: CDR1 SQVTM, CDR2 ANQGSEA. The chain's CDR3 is CSDRALSSYEQYF. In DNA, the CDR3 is TGCAGCGACAGGGCCCTTAGCTCCTACGAGCAGTACTTC.

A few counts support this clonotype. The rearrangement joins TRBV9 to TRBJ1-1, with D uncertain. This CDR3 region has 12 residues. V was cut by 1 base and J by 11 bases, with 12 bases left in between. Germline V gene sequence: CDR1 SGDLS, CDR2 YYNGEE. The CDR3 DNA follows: TGTGCCAGCAGCGTATTCACGAAGGAGGCTTTCTTT. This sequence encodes CASSVFTKEAFF.

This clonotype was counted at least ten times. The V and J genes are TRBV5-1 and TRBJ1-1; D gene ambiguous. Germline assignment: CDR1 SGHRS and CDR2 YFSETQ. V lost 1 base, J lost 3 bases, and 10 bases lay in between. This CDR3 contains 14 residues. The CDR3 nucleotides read TGCGCCAGCAGCTTGTCAACTAAAGACACTGAAGCTTTCTTT. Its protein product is CASSLSTKDTEAFF.

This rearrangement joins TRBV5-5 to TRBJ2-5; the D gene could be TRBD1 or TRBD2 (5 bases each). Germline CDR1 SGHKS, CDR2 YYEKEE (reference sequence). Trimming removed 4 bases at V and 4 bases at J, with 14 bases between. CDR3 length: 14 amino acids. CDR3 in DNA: TGTGCCAGCAGCCCTGGGACCGTCGGAGAGACCCAGTACTTC. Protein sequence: CASSPGTVGETQYF.